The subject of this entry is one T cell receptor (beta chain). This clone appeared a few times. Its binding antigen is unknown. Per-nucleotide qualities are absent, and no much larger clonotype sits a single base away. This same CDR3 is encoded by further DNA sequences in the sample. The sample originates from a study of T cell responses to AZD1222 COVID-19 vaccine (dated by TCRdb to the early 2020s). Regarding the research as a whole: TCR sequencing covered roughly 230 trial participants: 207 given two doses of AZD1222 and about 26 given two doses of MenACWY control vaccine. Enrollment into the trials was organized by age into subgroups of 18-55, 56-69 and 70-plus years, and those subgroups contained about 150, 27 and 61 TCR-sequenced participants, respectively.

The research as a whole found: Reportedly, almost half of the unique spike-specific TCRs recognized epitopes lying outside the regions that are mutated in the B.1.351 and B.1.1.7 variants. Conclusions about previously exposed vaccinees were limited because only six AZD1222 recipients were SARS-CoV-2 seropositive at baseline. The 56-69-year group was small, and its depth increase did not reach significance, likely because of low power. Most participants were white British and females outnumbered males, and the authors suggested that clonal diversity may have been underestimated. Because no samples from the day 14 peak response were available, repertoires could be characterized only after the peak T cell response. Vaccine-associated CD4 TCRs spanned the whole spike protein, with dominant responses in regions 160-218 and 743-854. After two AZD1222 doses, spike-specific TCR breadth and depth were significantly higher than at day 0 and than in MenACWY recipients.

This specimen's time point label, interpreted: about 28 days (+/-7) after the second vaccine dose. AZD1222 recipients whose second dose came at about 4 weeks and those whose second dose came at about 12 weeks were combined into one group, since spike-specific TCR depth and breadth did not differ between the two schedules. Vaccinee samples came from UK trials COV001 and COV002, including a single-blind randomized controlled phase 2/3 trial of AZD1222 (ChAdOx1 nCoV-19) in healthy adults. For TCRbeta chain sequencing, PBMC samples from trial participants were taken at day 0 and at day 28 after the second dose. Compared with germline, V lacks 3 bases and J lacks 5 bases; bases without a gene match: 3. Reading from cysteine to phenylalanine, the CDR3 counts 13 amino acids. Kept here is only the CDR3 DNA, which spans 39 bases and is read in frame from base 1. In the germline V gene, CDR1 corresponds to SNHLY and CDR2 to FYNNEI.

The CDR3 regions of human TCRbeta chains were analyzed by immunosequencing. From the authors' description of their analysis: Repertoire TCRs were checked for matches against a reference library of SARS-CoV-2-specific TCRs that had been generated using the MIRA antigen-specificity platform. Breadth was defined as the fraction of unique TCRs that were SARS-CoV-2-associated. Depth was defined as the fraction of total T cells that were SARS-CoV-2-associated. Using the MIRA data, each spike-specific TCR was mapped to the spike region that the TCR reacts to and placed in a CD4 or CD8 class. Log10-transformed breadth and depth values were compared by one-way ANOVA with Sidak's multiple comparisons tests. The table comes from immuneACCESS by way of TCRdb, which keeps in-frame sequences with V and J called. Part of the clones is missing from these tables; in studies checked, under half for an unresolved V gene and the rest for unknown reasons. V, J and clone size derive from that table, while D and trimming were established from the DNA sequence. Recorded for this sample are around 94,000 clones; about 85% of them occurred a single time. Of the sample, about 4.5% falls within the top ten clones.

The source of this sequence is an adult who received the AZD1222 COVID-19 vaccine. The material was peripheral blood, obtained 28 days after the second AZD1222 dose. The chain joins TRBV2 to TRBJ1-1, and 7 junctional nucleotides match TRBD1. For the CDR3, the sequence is CASSEQGGTEAFF. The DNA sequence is TGTGCCAGCAGTGAGCAGGGGGGGACTGAAGCTTTCTTT.